This entry lists 21 T cell receptor beta chains sequenced from one sample in a study of cytomegalovirus exposure and HLA in healthy donors. Researchers ran the PCR with 60 Vbeta and 13 Jbeta primers. Assay used: immunoSEQ multiplex PCR; TCRdb lists only in-frame clones, some missing. This table holds about 160,000 clones, around four fifths found once. Sequencing was done on a sample of PBMCs. These receptors originate from a male donor in good health and CMV-seronegative.

The rearrangement joins TRBV5-4 to TRBJ1-2; TRBD1 matches 7 bases. The V and J ends lost 6 bases and 2 bases, in that order; junction bases with no gene match: 4. Germline CDR1 reads SGHNT; CDR2 reads YYREEE (reference sequence). CDR3 size: 13 residues. The CDR3 loop is CASTETGNYGYTF. The CDR3 DNA reads TGTGCCAGCACCGAGACAGGGAACTATGGCTACACCTTC.

The chain is built from TRBV18 and TRBJ2-1; TRBD1 agrees at 11 bases. CDR3 length: 16 amino acids. The germline gives CDR1 KGHSH, CDR2 LQKENI. Unmatched junction bases numbered 3, after V lost 2 bases and J lost 3 bases. The CDR3 nucleotides are TGTGCCAGCTCACCAAAGGGGACAGGGGGCTACAATGAGCAGTTCTTC. Its protein product is CASSPKGTGGYNEQFF.

The V gene is TRBV4-2, the J gene TRBJ1-1; 8 bases agree with TRBD1. V shed 6 bases and J 3 bases; nucleotides not matched to a gene: 9. This CDR3 spans 15 amino acids. The germline gives CDR1 LGHNA, CDR2 YNFKEQ. CDR3 in amino acids: CASSRQGMSDTEAFF. The CDR3 coding sequence is TGTGCCAGCAGTCGACAGGGGATGAGCGACACTGAAGCTTTCTTT.

The V and J genes are TRBV11-2 and TRBJ2-5; 13 nucleotides align to TRBD2. The junction had 5 bases not matched to a gene; V was cut back by 5 bases and J by 5 bases. The length of the CDR3 is 15 residues. From germline, CDR1 is SGHAT and CDR2 FQNNGV. The CDR3 DNA follows: TGTGCCAGCAGCGAAGGGACTAGCGGGACGGAGACCCAGTACTTC. This codes for CASSEGTSGTETQYF.

This clone has more than one count but fewer than ten. J is TRBJ2-7 and V is TRBV9, with unresolved D. The V end was cut by 0 bases, the J end by 0 bases, with 7 bases between. The CDR3 totals 14 residues. Germline V gene data show CDR1 as SGDLS and CDR2 as YYNGEE. CDR3 sequence reads: CASSVGDNSYEQYF. The CDR3 bases are TGTGCCAGCAGCGTAGGAGACAACTCCTACGAGCAGTACTTC.

This chain links TRBV16 with TRBJ2-3; 7 bases line up with TRBD2. This CDR3 spans 16 amino acids. The germline CDR1 and CDR2 sequences are KGHSY and FQNENV. J lost 4 bases, V lost 4 bases, and 11 bases had no gene match. CDR3 DNA: TGTGCCAGCAGCCCCGGGCTAGCGGAAGGTGCAGATACGCAGTATTTT. This sequence encodes CASSPGLAEGADTQYF.

The CDR3 DNA reads TGTGCCAGCAGTTTTGGCAGGATGAACACTGAAGCTTTCTTT. As protein: CASSFGRMNTEAFF. This chain joins TRBV28 and TRBJ1-1; D is unresolved. The CDR3 sequence is 14 residues long. The V gene's germline CDR1 is MDHEN and CDR2 SYDVKM. V shed 3 bases and J shed 0 bases, with 8 bases lying between them.

CDR3 in DNA: TGTGCCACCTCGACTAGTTCCTACAATGAGCAGTTCTTC. It translates to CATSTSSYNEQFF. V is TRBV19 and J is TRBJ2-1; D possibly corresponds to TRBD2 (6 bases). V shed 10 bases and J shed 1 base, with 11 bases lying between them. The CDR3 totals 13 residues. In germline, CDR1 is LNHDA, CDR2 SQIVND (reference sequence).

This chain uses TRBV28 with TRBJ2-4; D call uncertain. Per the germline V gene, CDR1 is MDHEN and CDR2 is SYDVKM. V was pared by 4 bases and J by 8 bases, with 9 bases between. This CDR3 contains 12 residues. The DNA of the CDR3 is TGTGCCAGCAGTTCCCCGAGCGACATTCAGTACTTC. Amino acid sequence: CASSSPSDIQYF.

V gene TRBV2 combines with J gene TRBJ1-4, with a possible D match to TRBD1 (6 bases). The CDR3 covers 16 residues. V lost 0 bases, J lost 8 bases, and 16 bases lay in between. Germline loops: CDR1 SNHLY, CDR2 FYNNEI. The CDR3 reads CASSEAGAGSREKLFF. CDR3 bases: TGTGCCAGCAGTGAAGCGGGGGCAGGGAGTAGAGAAAAACTGTTTTTT.

The J gene is TRBJ2-5, the V gene TRBV7-3, with 9 bases aligning to TRBD1. The CDR3 covers 15 residues. Germline CDR1 is SGHTA and CDR2 is FQGTGA. The J segment lost 3 bases and the V segment lost 5 bases, leaving 7 bases of the junction unmatched. The CDR3 here is CASSISGTGKETQYF. In DNA, the CDR3 is TGTGCCAGCAGCATCTCCGGGACAGGGAAAGAGACCCAGTACTTC.

This clone has only a few counts. This chain links TRBV11-2 with TRBJ1-2, with a tentative D call TRBD1 (6 bases). The CDR3 sequence is 18 residues long. Trimming stripped 1 base from V and 2 bases from J, with 20 bases between. Per germline, CDR1 SGHAT and CDR2 FQNNGV. CDR3 in DNA: TGTGCCAGCAGCTTAGTGAGGGGGAGATGGAGATACAACTATGGCTACACCTTC. Its protein product is CASSLVRGRWRYNYGYTF.

This chain uses TRBV11-2 with TRBJ2-7; the match to TRBD1 covers 7 bases. Germline CDR1 is SGHAT and CDR2 is FQNNGV. This CDR3 spans 16 amino acids. V lost 5 bases, J lost 0 bases, and 10 bases stayed unmatched. CDR3 sequence: CASSLRQGIGSYEQYF. CDR3 nucleotide sequence: TGTGCCAGCAGCCTCAGACAGGGAATCGGCTCCTACGAGCAGTACTTC.

This clone has just one count. This sequence joins TRBV5-1 and TRBJ2-7, with 7 nucleotides matching TRBD2. In germline, CDR1 is SGHRS, CDR2 YFSETQ. CDR3 length: 15 residues. Trimming cost V 0 bases and J 4 bases; bases outside gene matches: 7. CDR3 amino acids: CASSLERGGFYEQYF. The CDR3 DNA sequence: TGCGCCAGCAGCTTGGAGCGGGGAGGATTTTACGAGCAGTACTTC. Combining the CDR3 with reference TRBV5-1 and TRBJ2-7 gives the whole variable domain KAGVTQTPRYLIKTRGQQVTLSCSPISGHRSVSWYQQTPGQGLQFLFEYFSETQRNKGNFPGRFSGRQFSNSRSEMNVSTLELGDSALYLCASSLERGGFYEQYFGPGTRLTVT.

The chain uses TRBV15 and TRBJ2-5; no reliable D call. The J call is in doubt because the DNA end fits TRBJ2-7 better. Per the germline V gene, CDR1 is LNHNV and CDR2 is YYDKDF (reference sequence). This CDR3 spans 15 amino acids. The DNA for the CDR3 is TGTGCCACCAGCAGAGAGAAGGATAGCTACTACGAGCAGTACTTC. It codes for CATSREKDSYYEQYF.

The chain has TRBV6-5 and TRBJ2-3, with TRBD2 matching over 8 bases. The CDR3 has 15 amino acids. J was trimmed by 5 bases and V by 6 bases; bases with no gene match: 10. Germline values: CDR1 MNHEY, CDR2 SVGAGI. CDR3 region: CASSLSGVLRDTQYF. For the CDR3, the DNA is TGTGCCAGCAGCCTTAGCGGGGTTCTGAGAGATACGCAGTATTTT.

This chain uses TRBV5-4 with TRBJ2-3, with 10 bases lining up with TRBD2. Unmatched junction bases numbered 4, after V lost 0 bases and J lost 0 bases. This CDR3 is built from 17 residues. In germline, CDR1 is SGHNT, CDR2 YYREEE (reference sequence). CDR3 sequence reads: CASSLGGLATSTDTQYF. CDR3 DNA sequence: TGTGCCAGCAGCTTGGGGGGACTAGCGACTAGCACAGATACGCAGTATTTT.

This chain joins TRBV2 and TRBJ2-1, with 8 bases fitting TRBD2. CDR1 SNHLY and CDR2 FYNNEI come from the germline V gene. The CDR3 has 14 residues. J gave up 5 bases and V 4 bases, and 4 bases lay outside the gene matches. CDR3 bases: TGTGCCAGCAGTGTCAGGACTAGCAACAATGAGCAGTTCTTC. Translation: CASSVRTSNNEQFF.

The J gene is TRBJ1-2, the V gene TRBV18; no clear D gene. CDR1 is KGHSH and CDR2 is LQKENI in the germline V gene. V gave up 5 bases and J gave up 6 bases, with 10 bases separating them. The CDR3 is 12 amino acids. The CDR3 sequence: CASSGRLDGYTF. CDR3 nucleotides: TGTGCCAGCTCAGGGAGGCTGGATGGCTACACCTTC.

The J gene is TRBJ1-2, the V gene TRBV28, with 11 bases lining up with TRBD1. Per the germline V gene, CDR1 is MDHEN and CDR2 is SYDVKM. V dropped 7 bases and J dropped 4; count of bases not matched to a gene: 8. This CDR3 has 15 amino acids. CDR3: CASNSGTGGIYGYTF. The CDR3 DNA is TGTGCCAGCAATTCCGGGACAGGGGGTATCTATGGCTACACCTTC.

This chain uses TRBV15 with TRBJ2-7, with D tentatively TRBD2 (7 bases). Germline lookup yields CDR1 LNHNV and CDR2 YYDKDF (reference sequence). This CDR3 is built from 16 residues. V lost 2 bases to trimming and J lost 2 bases, with 16 bases between them. CDR3 DNA: TGTGCCACCAGCAGATCATTGAGGGGGGGAACCTACGAGCAGTACTTC. Translation gives CATSRSLRGGTYEQYF.